Listed here are 23 T cell receptor beta chains from one sample, sequenced in a study of PD-L1 blockade in urothelial cancer. TCRdb keeps only in-frame clones here, not all; method: immunoSEQ multiplex PCR. Among tens of thousands of clones, roughly 87% were seen once, and the ten largest hold around 9.5%. Sequences were derived from PBMCs, sampled around atezolizumab (anti-PD-L1) treatment. These receptors all stem from a man in his 70s with urothelial cancer.

V is TRBV19 and J is TRBJ2-3; D is undetermined. Germline CDR1 is LNHDA and CDR2 is SQIVND (reference sequence). With 3 bases removed from V and 0 bases from J, the gap between germline ends came to 7 bases. The length of the CDR3 is 14 residues. The CDR3 region is CASSISTSTDTQYF. CDR3 nucleotides: TGTGCCAGTAGTATTTCGACTAGCACAGATACGCAGTATTTT. Filled out from reference TRBV19 and TRBJ2-3, the complete variable domain reads DGGITQSPKYLFRKEGQNVTLSCEQNLNHDAMYWYRQDPGQGLRLIYYSQIVNDFQKGDIAEGYSVSREKKESFPLTVTSAQKNPTAFYLCASSISTSTDTQYFGPGTRLTVL.

The rearrangement uses TRBV5-1 and TRBJ2-5; D may be TRBD2 (6 bases). This CDR3 contains 16 residues. The V end lost 4 bases, the J end lost 6 bases, and 22 bases lay between the germline ends. CDR1 is SGHRS, CDR2 YFSETQ, per germline. Here the CDR3 reads CASSHYAGLSQKTQYF. CDR3 sequence (DNA): TGCGCCAGCAGCCACTATGCGGGACTCTCTCAGAAGACCCAGTACTTC.

The gene calls are TRBV28 and TRBJ1-4; a weak D match, TRBD1 (6 bases). The CDR3 contains 15 residues. From germline, CDR1 is MDHEN and CDR2 SYDVKM. Deletions cut 7 bases from V and 8 bases from J, with 20 bases between. As DNA, the CDR3 is TGTGCCAGCACCCGAAGAGTACAGGGTGGCGAAAAACTGTTTTTT. As protein: CASTRRVQGGEKLFF.

V is TRBV5-1 and J is TRBJ2-3; weak D call: TRBD2 (5 bases). The CDR3 covers 13 residues. Germline CDR1 SGHRS, CDR2 YFSETQ. Trimming took 4 bases from V and 4 from J, leaving 10 bases between them. In DNA, the CDR3 is TGCGCCAGCAGCCAGAGGGATTCAGATACGCAGTATTTT. This gives the protein CASSQRDSDTQYF.

The chain recombines TRBV2 with TRBJ2-7; D may be TRBD1 (6 bases). The germline gives CDR1 SNHLY, CDR2 FYNNEI. CDR3 length equals 13 residues. V lost 2 bases to trimming and J lost 2 bases, with 7 bases between them. The DNA for the CDR3 is TGTGCCAGCAGTGAACAGGGGACCTACGAGCAGTACTTC. Its protein is CASSEQGTYEQYF.

This chain links TRBV9 with TRBJ2-7; 8 nucleotides match TRBD2. CDR1 and CDR2 from the germline V gene are SGDLS and YYNGEE. Unmatched junction bases numbered 5, after V lost 0 bases and J lost 0 bases. This CDR3 has 16 residues. The CDR3 sequence is CASSVVSSGDSYEQYF. DNA of the CDR3: TGTGCCAGCAGCGTAGTTAGTAGCGGGGACTCCTACGAGCAGTACTTC.

As regards this clone: The same CDR3 also results from other DNA sequences found in this sample. The chain carries TRBV9 and TRBJ2-1; 11 bases agree with TRBD2. CDR1 SGDLS and CDR2 YYNGEE come from the germline V gene. The CDR3 length is 15 residues. The junction had 5 bases not matched to a gene; V was cut back by 4 bases and J by 5 bases. The CDR3 region is CASSLLAGGHNEQFF. The CDR3 nucleotides are TGTGCCAGCAGCCTCCTAGCGGGAGGCCACAATGAGCAGTTCTTC.

V and J are TRBV6-5 and TRBJ1-3, with D tentatively TRBD1 (5 bases). The ends were cut back, 6 bases at V and 2 bases at J, with 14 bases in the middle. The CDR3 consists of 15 residues. The germline V gene encodes CDR1 MNHEY and CDR2 SVGAGI. As DNA, the CDR3 is TGTGCCAGCAGCCGATCAGGGAGGACTGGAAACACCATATATTTT. Translating gives CASSRSGRTGNTIYF.

This chain joins TRBV5-1 and TRBJ2-7; D is undetermined. The CDR3 contains 12 residues. Germline CDR1 and CDR2: SGHRS and YFSETQ. Trimming removed 0 bases at V and 7 bases at J, with 8 bases between. The CDR3 spells CASSLDYYEQYF. DNA of the CDR3: TGCGCCAGCAGCTTGGACTACTATGAGCAGTACTTC.

The genes are TRBV18 and TRBJ1-1; maybe TRBD1 (5 bases). CDR3 length: 13 amino acids. From germline, CDR1 is KGHSH and CDR2 LQKENI. V was trimmed by 6 bases and J by 2 bases, leaving 10 bases between them. DNA for the CDR3: TGTGCCAGCTCCCAACAGGTTAACACTGAAGCTTTCTTT. It encodes CASSQQVNTEAFF.

The chain is built from TRBV7-9 and TRBJ1-5; no clear D. This CDR3 has 16 amino acids. Germline V gene lookup returns CDR1 SEHNR and CDR2 FQNEAQ (reference sequence). Between the trimmed V and J ends, which lost 5 bases and 1 base, there was a span of 15 bases. The DNA of the CDR3 is TGTGCCAGCAGCCGGGTTGATCTTGGGAGCAATCAGCCCCAGCATTTT. This sequence encodes CASSRVDLGSNQPQHF. Looking up the rest from reference TRBV7-9 and TRBJ1-5 gives the full variable domain: DTGVSQNPRHKITKRGQNVTFRCDPISEHNRLYWYRQTLGQGPEFLTYFQNEAQLEKSRLLSDRFSAERPKGSFSTLEIQRTEQGDSAMYLCASSRVDLGSNQPQHFGDGTRLSIL.

This clone was seen only a few times. The chain has TRBV2 and TRBJ2-1; 8 nucleotides agree with TRBD1. CDR1 is SNHLY and CDR2 is FYNNEI in the germline V gene. There are 16 residues in the CDR3. Trimming removed 5 bases from V and 7 bases from J; junction bases left unmatched: 13. The CDR3 nucleotides read TGTGCCAGCAGTCCCCGGACAGGGACCCTTAAGAATGAGCAGTTCTTC. Translated: CASSPRTGTLKNEQFF.

This rearrangement joins TRBV7-3 to TRBJ2-7; 7 bases are a match to TRBD2. Losses at the gene ends were 1 base for V and 3 bases for J; bases not matched to a gene: 6. The germline CDR1 and CDR2 sequences are SGHTA and FQGTGA. This CDR3 comprises 15 residues. The CDR3 bases are TGTGCCAGCAGCTTAAGAAGCGGGGATTACTACGAGCAGTACTTC. Translating it yields CASSLRSGDYYEQYF.

This chain joins TRBV9 and TRBJ2-3; a possible D gene is TRBD1 (5 bases). The CDR3 extends over 14 amino acids. Germline V gene lookup returns CDR1 SGDLS and CDR2 YYNGEE. The ends were cut back, 2 bases at V and 4 bases at J, with 11 bases in the middle. The CDR3 DNA reads as TGTGCCAGCAGCGTGGGGCAGCCGCCAGATACGCAGTATTTT. Protein sequence: CASSVGQPPDTQYF.

The chain joins TRBV6-1 to TRBJ1-1, with 9 bases identical to TRBD1. With V trimmed by 7 bases and J by 1 base, 7 bases remained unmatched. Germline V gene data show CDR1 as MNHNS and CDR2 as SASEGT. The CDR3 spans 15 residues. The CDR3 DNA is TGTGCCAGCAAGTATACAGGGGGCGAGAACACTGAAGCTTTCTTT. Translation: CASKYTGGENTEAFF.

The rearrangement joins TRBV30 to TRBJ2-7, with 9 bases identical to TRBD1. Germline values: CDR1 GTSNPN, CDR2 SVGIG (reference sequence). The CDR3 covers 13 residues. Trimming cost V 2 bases and J 4 bases; bases outside gene matches: 3. Here the CDR3 DNA reads TGTGCCTGGAGTCCTGGGACAGGGTACGAGCAGTACTTC. Its translation is CAWSPGTGYEQYF.

CDR3 protein: CASSTERGHHNEQFF. The CDR3 bases are TGTGCCAGCAGCACCGAGCGGGGACACCACAATGAGCAGTTCTTC. The chain employs TRBV7-2 and TRBJ2-1; D might be TRBD2 (7 bases). The CDR3 is 15 residues long. The germline gives CDR1 SGHTA, CDR2 FQGNSA. V was trimmed by 5 bases and J by 5 bases, leaving 16 bases between them.

The rearrangement joins TRBV12-5 to TRBJ2-3; 16 bases are a match to TRBD2. This CDR3 has 19 amino acids. J was trimmed by 4 bases and V by 0 bases; bases with no gene match: 7. Germline V gene lookup returns CDR1 LGHNT and CDR2 FRNRAP. The CDR3 loop is CASGLVYGTSGRDSDTQYF. CDR3 nucleotide sequence: TGTGCTAGTGGTTTGGTATACGGGACTAGCGGGAGGGATTCAGATACGCAGTATTTT. The full variable domain, its missing parts supplied by reference TRBV12-5 and TRBJ2-3, is DARVTQTPRHKVTEMGQEVTMRCQPILGHNTVFWYRQTMMQGLELLAYFRNRAPLDDSGMPKDRFSAEMPDATLATLKIQPSEPRDSAVYFCASGLVYGTSGRDSDTQYFGPGTRLTVL.

The rearrangement links TRBV14 to TRBJ1-2, with D maybe TRBD1 (6 bases). This CDR3 is 15 amino acids long. CDR1 and CDR2 (germline): SGHDN, FVKESK. Trimming took off 4 bases at V and 1 base at J, with 13 bases between the two ends. The CDR3, as DNA: TGTGCCAGCAGCCCGATCGCAGGGGATAACTATGGCTACACCTTC. Its protein is CASSPIAGDNYGYTF.

The chain joins TRBV19 to TRBJ1-5; D perhaps matches TRBD1 (5 bases). The V gene's germline CDR1 is LNHDA and CDR2 SQIVND (reference sequence). With 6 bases removed from V and 2 bases from J, the gap between germline ends came to 11 bases. The CDR3 runs 14 residues. The CDR3 bases are TGTGCCAGTAGCCCCCAACAGGGCAATCAGCCCCAGCATTTT. Encoded protein: CASSPQQGNQPQHF.

In this sample, this clone turned up a few times. The gene calls are TRBV10-3 and TRBJ1-6, with 8 nucleotides matching TRBD1. CDR3 length: 14 amino acids. With V trimmed by 2 bases and J by 11 bases, 5 bases remained unmatched. Looked up from germline, CDR1 is ENHRY and CDR2 is SYGVKD. This CDR3 reads CAISEQDRDPPLHF. CDR3 nucleotides: TGTGCCATCAGTGAGCAGGACAGGGATCCACCCCTCCACTTT.

The chain uses TRBV15 and TRBJ2-5, with D perhaps TRBD1 (6 bases). The CDR3 is 15 amino acids. V was trimmed by 0 bases and J by 3 bases, leaving 11 bases between them. Germline V gene data show CDR1 as LNHNV and CDR2 as YYDKDF (reference sequence). The chain's CDR3 is CATSREKPGEETQYF. The CDR3 DNA reads as TGTGCCACCAGCAGAGAAAAGCCAGGGGAAGAGACCCAGTACTTC.

This clone was recorded many times. This chain joins TRBV6-1 and TRBJ1-5; D perhaps matches TRBD1 (5 bases). V was cut by 7 bases and J by 6 bases, with 13 bases left in between. The CDR3 length is 13 residues. CDR1 and CDR2 (germline): MNHNS, SASEGT. This CDR3 is CASNRLGRQPQHF. The CDR3 nucleotides read TGTGCCAGCAACAGGCTTGGCCGTCAGCCCCAGCATTTT.